This TCR beta chain was identified during a study of shared clonotypes between healthy human individuals. Terminally differentiated effector memory CD45RA+ cells were excluded from the naive CD8 cells, which were CD45RO-negative and positively selected for CCR7. General study results and limits: Of the naive CD4 clonotypes, around 4.8% were shared across a few donors.

A note on this clone: Its target is not known.

V was pared by 5 bases and J by 0 bases, with 8 bases between. Germline loops: CDR1 WNHNN, CDR2 SYGVQD (reference sequence). The CDR3 contains 14 residues. Data came from immunoSEQ multiplex PCR; TCRdb stores just in-frame clones and leaves some out. The sample consists of millions of clones, about 95% of them appearing once. The receptor was derived from a young man in good health. The chain combines TRBV10-1 with TRBJ2-1, with no clear D. The sample taken for sequencing was naive CD8+ T cells sorted from blood. CDR3 nucleotides: TGCGCCAGCAGTATGGGTAGCTCCTACAATGAGCAGTTCTTC. Encoded protein: CASSMGSSYNEQFF.